This TCR beta chain was identified during a study of regulatory and conventional T cells in breast cancer. One entry per CDR3 protein, called by TCRdb with MiXCR from the PCR reads. This sample has approximately 1,100 distinct CDR3 sequences; about 30% occur once, and the top ten carry roughly 25%. CDR1 SGHTA and CDR2 FQGNSA come from the germline V gene. The CDR3 consists of 15 residues. Losses at the gene ends were 2 bases for V and 6 bases for J; bases not matched to a gene: 5. By frequency in the sample, this clonotype is medium-sized (0.01 to 0.1%). The J gene is TRBJ2-5, the V gene TRBV7-2; 11 bases map to TRBD1. This clonotype was sampled from a female donor with breast cancer. Material: conventional T cells from blood. In nucleotides, the CDR3 is TGTGCCAGCAGCTTACTCGGACAGGGGGCACAGACCCAGTACTTC. It encodes CASSLLGQGAQTQYF.